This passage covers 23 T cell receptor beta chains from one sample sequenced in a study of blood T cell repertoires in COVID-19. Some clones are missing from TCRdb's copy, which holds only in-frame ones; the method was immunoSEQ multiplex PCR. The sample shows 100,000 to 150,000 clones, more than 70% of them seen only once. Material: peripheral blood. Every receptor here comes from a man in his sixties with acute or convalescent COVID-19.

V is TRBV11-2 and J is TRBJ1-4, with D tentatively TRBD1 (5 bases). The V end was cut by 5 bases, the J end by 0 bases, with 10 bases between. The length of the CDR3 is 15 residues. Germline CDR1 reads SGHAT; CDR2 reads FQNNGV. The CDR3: CASSRRVSTNEKLFF. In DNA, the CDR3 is TGTGCCAGCAGCCGCAGGGTATCAACTAATGAAAAACTGTTTTTT. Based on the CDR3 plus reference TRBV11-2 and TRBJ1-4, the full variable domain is EAGVAQSPRYKIIEKRQSVAFWCNPISGHATLYWYQQILGQGPKLLIQFQNNGVVDDSQLPKDRFSAERLKGVDSTLKIQPAKLEDSAVYLCASSRRVSTNEKLFFGSGTQLSVL.

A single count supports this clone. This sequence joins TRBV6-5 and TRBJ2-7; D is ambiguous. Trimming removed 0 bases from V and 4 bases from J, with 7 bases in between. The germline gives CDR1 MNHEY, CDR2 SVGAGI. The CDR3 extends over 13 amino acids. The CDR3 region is CASSYSRAYEQYF. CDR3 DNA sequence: TGTGCCAGCAGTTACTCCCGAGCTTACGAGCAGTACTTC.

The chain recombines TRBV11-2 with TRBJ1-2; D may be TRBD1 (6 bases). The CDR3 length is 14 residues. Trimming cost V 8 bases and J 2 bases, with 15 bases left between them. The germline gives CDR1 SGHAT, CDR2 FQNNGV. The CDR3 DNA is TGTGCCAGCTCCCGGGACATTGGAAACTATGGCTACACCTTC. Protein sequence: CASSRDIGNYGYTF.

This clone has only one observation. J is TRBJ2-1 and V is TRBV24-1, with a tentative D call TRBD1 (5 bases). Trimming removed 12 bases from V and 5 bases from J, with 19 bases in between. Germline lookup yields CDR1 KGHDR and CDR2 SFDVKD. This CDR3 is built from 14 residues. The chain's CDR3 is CASSGAGGNNEQFF. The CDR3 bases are TGTGCCTCCTCTGGGGCAGGCGGAAACAATGAGCAGTTCTTC.

The CDR3 nucleotides read TGTGCCAGCAGTTACTCCAGCGGGGAAAACATTCAGTACTTC. Protein: CASSYSSGENIQYF. This chain joins TRBV6-5 and TRBJ2-4, with 7 bases lining up with TRBD2. The germline V gene has CDR1 MNHEY and CDR2 SVGAGI. This CDR3 has 14 amino acids. V dropped 0 bases and J dropped 5; count of bases not matched to a gene: 1.

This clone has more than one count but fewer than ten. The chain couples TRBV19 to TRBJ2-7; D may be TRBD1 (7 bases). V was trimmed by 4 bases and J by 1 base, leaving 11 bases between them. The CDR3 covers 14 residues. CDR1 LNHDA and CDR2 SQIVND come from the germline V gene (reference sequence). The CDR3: CASSKPGGSYEQYF. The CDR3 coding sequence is TGTGCCAGTAGTAAACCAGGGGGGTCCTACGAGCAGTACTTC. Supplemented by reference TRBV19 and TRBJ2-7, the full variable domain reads DGGITQSPKYLFRKEGQNVTLSCEQNLNHDAMYWYRQDPGQGLRLIYYSQIVNDFQKGDIAEGYSVSREKKESFPLTVTSAQKNPTAFYLCASSKPGGSYEQYFGPGTRLTVT.

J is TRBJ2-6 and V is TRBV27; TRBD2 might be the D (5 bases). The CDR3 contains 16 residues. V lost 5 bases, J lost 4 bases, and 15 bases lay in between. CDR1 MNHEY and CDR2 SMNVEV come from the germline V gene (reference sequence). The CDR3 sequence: CASSPAAGVGANVLTF. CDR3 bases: TGTGCCAGCAGTCCAGCGGCCGGGGTCGGGGCCAACGTCCTGACTTTC.

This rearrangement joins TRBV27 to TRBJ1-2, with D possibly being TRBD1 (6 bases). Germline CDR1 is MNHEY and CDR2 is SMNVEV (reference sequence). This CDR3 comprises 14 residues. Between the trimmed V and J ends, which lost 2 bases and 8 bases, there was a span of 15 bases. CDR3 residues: CASSLLGGVEGYTF. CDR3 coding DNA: TGTGCCAGCAGTTTACTTGGGGGCGTGGAGGGCTACACCTTC.

CDR3 nucleotides: TGTGCCAGCAGTGTAGACAGGGGAGCCTACAATGAGCAGTTCTTC. Translation: CASSVDRGAYNEQFF. The chain uses TRBV2 and TRBJ2-1; TRBD1 matches at 8 bases. The germline gives CDR1 SNHLY, CDR2 FYNNEI. Trimming removed 4 bases from V and 2 bases from J; junction bases left unmatched: 4. This CDR3 has 15 amino acids.

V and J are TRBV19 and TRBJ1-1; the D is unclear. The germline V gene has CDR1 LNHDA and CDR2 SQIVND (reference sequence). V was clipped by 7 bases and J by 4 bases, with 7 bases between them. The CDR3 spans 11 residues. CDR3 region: CASTHSTEAFF. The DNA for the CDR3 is TGTGCCAGTACGCACAGCACTGAAGCTTTCTTT.

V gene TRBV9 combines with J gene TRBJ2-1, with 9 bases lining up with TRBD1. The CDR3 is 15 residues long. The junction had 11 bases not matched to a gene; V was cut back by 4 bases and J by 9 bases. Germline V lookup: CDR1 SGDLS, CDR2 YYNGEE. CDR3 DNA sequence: TGTGCCAGCAGCACCCATTCGGACAGGGGAATTGAGCAGTTCTTC. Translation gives CASSTHSDRGIEQFF.

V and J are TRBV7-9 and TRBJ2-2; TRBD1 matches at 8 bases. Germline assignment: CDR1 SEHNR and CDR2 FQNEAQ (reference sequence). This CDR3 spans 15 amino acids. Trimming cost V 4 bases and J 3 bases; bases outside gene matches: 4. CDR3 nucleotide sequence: TGTGCCAGCAGCTCAGGGGGCTCCCACACCGGGGAGCTGTTTTTT. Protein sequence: CASSSGGSHTGELFF.

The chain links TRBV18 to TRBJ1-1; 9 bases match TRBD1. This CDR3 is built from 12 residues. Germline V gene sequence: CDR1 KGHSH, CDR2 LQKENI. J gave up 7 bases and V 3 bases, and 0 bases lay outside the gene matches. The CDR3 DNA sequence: TGTGCCAGCTCACCGGGACAGGGTGAAGCTTTCTTT. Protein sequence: CASSPGQGEAFF.

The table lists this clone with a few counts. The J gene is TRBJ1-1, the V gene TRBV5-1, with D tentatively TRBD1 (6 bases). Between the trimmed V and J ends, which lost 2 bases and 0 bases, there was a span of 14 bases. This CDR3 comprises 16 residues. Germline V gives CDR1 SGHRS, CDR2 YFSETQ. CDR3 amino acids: CASSLTGMLLNTEAFF. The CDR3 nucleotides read TGCGCCAGCAGCTTAACAGGGATGTTATTGAACACTGAAGCTTTCTTT. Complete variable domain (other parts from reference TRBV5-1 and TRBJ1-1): KAGVTQTPRYLIKTRGQQVTLSCSPISGHRSVSWYQQTPGQGLQFLFEYFSETQRNKGNFPGRFSGRQFSNSRSEMNVSTLELGDSALYLCASSLTGMLLNTEAFFGQGTRLTVV.

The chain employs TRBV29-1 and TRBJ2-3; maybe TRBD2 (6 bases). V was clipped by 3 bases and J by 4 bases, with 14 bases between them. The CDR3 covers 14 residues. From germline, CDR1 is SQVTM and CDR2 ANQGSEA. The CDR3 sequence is CSVERTGVADTQYF. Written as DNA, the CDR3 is TGCAGCGTTGAGAGGACGGGGGTAGCAGATACGCAGTATTTT.

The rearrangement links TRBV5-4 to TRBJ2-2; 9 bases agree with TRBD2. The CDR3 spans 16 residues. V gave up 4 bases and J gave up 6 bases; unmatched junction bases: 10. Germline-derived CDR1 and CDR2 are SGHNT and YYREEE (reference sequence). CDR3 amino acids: CASSPEVAGEAGELFF. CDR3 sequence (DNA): TGTGCCAGCAGCCCGGAGGTAGCGGGAGAAGCCGGGGAGCTGTTTTTT.

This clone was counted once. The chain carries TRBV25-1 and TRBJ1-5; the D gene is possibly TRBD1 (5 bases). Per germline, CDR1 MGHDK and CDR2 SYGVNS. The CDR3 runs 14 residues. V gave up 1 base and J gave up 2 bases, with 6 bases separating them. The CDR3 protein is CASSEWGGNQPQHF. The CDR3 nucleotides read TGTGCCAGCAGTGAATGGGGCGGCAATCAGCCCCAGCATTTT.

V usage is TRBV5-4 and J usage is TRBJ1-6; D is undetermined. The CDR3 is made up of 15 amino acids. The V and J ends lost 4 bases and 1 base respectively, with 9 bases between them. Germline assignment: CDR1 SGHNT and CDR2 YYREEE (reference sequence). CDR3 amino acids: CASSERSSYNSPLHF. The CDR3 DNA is TGTGCCAGCAGCGAGAGGAGTTCCTATAATTCACCCCTCCACTTT.

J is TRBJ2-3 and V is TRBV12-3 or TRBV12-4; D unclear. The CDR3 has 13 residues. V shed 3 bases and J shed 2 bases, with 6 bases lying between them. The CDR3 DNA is TGTGCCAGCAGTTTCTATCTCACAGATACGCAGTATTTT. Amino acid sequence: CASSFYLTDTQYF.

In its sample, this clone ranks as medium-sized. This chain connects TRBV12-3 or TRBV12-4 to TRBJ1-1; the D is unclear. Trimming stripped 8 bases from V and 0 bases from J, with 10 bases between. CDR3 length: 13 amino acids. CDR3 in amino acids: CASRALMNTEAFF. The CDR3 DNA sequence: TGTGCCAGCCGAGCCTTAATGAACACTGAAGCTTTCTTT.

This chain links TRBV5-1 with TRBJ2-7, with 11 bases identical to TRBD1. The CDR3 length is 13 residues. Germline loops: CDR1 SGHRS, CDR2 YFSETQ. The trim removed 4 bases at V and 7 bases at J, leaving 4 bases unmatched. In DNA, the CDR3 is TGCGCCAGCAGCCAGGGACAGGGGGGAGAGCAGTACTTC. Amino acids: CASSQGQGGEQYF.

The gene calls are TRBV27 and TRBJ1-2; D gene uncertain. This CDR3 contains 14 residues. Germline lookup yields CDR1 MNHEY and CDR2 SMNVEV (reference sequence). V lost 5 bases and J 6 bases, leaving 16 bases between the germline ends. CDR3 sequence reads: CASSPSGPGNGYTF. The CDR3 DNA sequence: TGTGCCAGCAGTCCGTCCGGCCCGGGGAATGGCTACACCTTC.

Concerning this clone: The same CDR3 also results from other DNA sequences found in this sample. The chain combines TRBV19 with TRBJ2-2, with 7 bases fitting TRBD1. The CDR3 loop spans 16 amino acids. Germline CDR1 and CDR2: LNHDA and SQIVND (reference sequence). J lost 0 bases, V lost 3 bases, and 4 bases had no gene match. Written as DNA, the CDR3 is TGTGCCAGTAGTATCGCCGGGACAGCGAACACCGGGGAGCTGTTTTTT. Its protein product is CASSIAGTANTGELFF.